Shown below are 25 T cell receptor beta chains from a single sample sequenced in a study of neurological immune-mediated disorders. One entry per CDR3 protein, called by TCRdb with MiXCR from the 5' RACE reads. The profile covers around 52,000 distinct CDR3 sequences, with approximately 5.8% appearing a single time and 1.1% to 1.5% taken by the ten largest. The source material was CD4+ T cells from blood. The receptor source for this set is a woman between 18 and 29 years old with multiple sclerosis.

This clonotype was seen repeatedly, ten times or more. The CDR3 spells CASSLNVATNEKLFF. The CDR3, as DNA: TGCGCCAGCAGCTTGAATGTTGCAACTAATGAAAAACTGTTTTTT. The J gene is TRBJ1-4, the V gene TRBV5-1; D unclear. The CDR3 is made up of 15 amino acids. V was trimmed by 1 base and J by 0 bases, leaving 7 bases between them. From germline, CDR1 is SGHRS and CDR2 YFSETQ. Full variable domain (remainder filled in from reference TRBV5-1 and TRBJ1-4): KAGVTQTPRYLIKTRGQQVTLSCSPISGHRSVSWYQQTPGQGLQFLFEYFSETQRNKGNFPGRFSGRQFSNSRSEMNVSTLELGDSALYLCASSLNVATNEKLFFGSGTQLSVL.

This clonotype was seen at least ten times. The chain couples TRBV6-5 to TRBJ2-7; D may be TRBD1 (6 bases). The CDR3 spans 15 residues. V was pared by 6 bases and J by 0 bases, with 15 bases between. Germline loops: CDR1 MNHEY, CDR2 SVGAGI. This CDR3 reads CASSSLGDISYEQYF. CDR3 in DNA: TGTGCCAGCAGCTCACTTGGGGACATCTCCTACGAGCAGTACTTC.

The gene calls are TRBV20-1 and TRBJ1-5; 11 nucleotides agree with TRBD1. The CDR3 length is 15 residues. Looked up from germline, CDR1 is DFQATT and CDR2 is SNEGSKA (reference sequence). Trimming at V came to 5 bases and at J to 1 base, leaving 4 bases not matched to a gene. CDR3 in DNA: TGCAGTGCTGAAGGACAGGGGGCGAGCAATCAGCCCCAGCATTTT. Its protein is CSAEGQGASNQPQHF.

There are many counts of this clonotype. The V gene is TRBV5-1, the J gene TRBJ1-2; D is undetermined. Per germline, CDR1 SGHRS and CDR2 YFSETQ. Trimming left V 4 bases short and J 1 base short, with 11 bases between. The CDR3 covers 14 residues. The CDR3 nucleotides read TGCGCCAGCAGCCGTGGACGAGATAACTATGGCTACACCTTC. Encoded protein: CASSRGRDNYGYTF.

Many counts were recorded for this clonotype. The chain uses TRBV6-2 or TRBV6-3 and TRBJ2-2; D ambiguous. This CDR3 has 11 amino acids. Germline V gene data show CDR1 as MNHEY and CDR2 as SVGEGT. V gave up 6 bases and J gave up 7 bases, with 6 bases separating them. The CDR3 bases are TGTGCCAGCAGCCAAGTCGGGGAGCTGTTTTTT. Protein product: CASSQVGELFF.

The gene calls are TRBV25-1 and TRBJ2-7, with D hard to call. Germline values: CDR1 MGHDK, CDR2 SYGVNS. The ends were cut back, 3 bases at V and 4 bases at J, with 4 bases in the middle. The length of the CDR3 is 11 residues. The CDR3 here is CASSDNYEQYF. CDR3 DNA sequence: TGTGCCAGCAGTGATAATTACGAGCAGTACTTC.

This clonotype was recorded at least ten times. The rearrangement uses TRBV29-1 and TRBJ2-7; D possibly corresponds to TRBD1 (5 bases). The V and J ends lost 6 bases and 0 bases respectively, with 9 bases between them. The CDR3 has 12 residues. Germline V gene lookup returns CDR1 SQVTM and CDR2 ANQGSEA. CDR3 sequence: CSVKDISYEQYV. DNA for the CDR3: TGCAGCGTCAAGGACATCTCCTACGAGCAGTACGTC.

By share, this clonotype ranks as medium-sized (0.01 to 0.1%). V gene TRBV28 combines with J gene TRBJ2-2; unclear D gene. Germline-derived CDR1 and CDR2 are MDHEN and SYDVKM. There are 13 residues in the CDR3. The ends were cut back, 6 bases at V and 6 bases at J, with 11 bases in the middle. The CDR3 protein is CASSLFPSGELFF. CDR3 sequence (DNA): TGTGCCAGCAGCCTTTTTCCCTCCGGGGAGCTGTTTTTT.

Ten or more counts support this clonotype. V is TRBV5-6 and J is TRBJ2-3; D call uncertain. The V and J ends lost 0 bases and 3 bases respectively, with 5 bases between them. Looked up from germline, CDR1 is SGHDT and CDR2 is YYEEEE. This CDR3 is 13 amino acids long. The CDR3 spells CASSLVGTDTQYF. Written as DNA, the CDR3 is TGTGCCAGCAGCTTGGTGGGGACAGATACGCAGTATTTT.

There are many counts of this clonotype. V usage is TRBV7-9 and J usage is TRBJ2-1; tentatively, D is TRBD1 (6 bases). The V and J ends lost 4 bases and 0 bases respectively, with 16 bases between them. Germline V gene data show CDR1 as SEHNR and CDR2 as FQNEAQ (reference sequence). This CDR3 contains 17 residues. CDR3 DNA: TGTGCCAGCAGCTCGATACAGGGTGGGAGCTCCTACAATGAGCAGTTCTTC. Translating it yields CASSSIQGGSSYNEQFF.

The chain uses TRBV6-6 and TRBJ1-6; tentatively, D is TRBD1 (5 bases). The germline V gene has CDR1 MNHNY and CDR2 SVGAGI (reference sequence). V lost 6 bases to trimming and J lost 9 bases, with 18 bases between them. The CDR3 has 15 amino acids. The DNA for the CDR3 is TGTGCCAGCAGGGGACGGGCCCCGACGGGTTCACCCCTCCACTTT. This codes for CASRGRAPTGSPLHF.

Many counts were recorded for this clonotype. V is TRBV15 and J is TRBJ2-4; unclear D gene. The CDR3 sequence is 16 residues long. Germline assignment: CDR1 LNHNV and CDR2 YYDKDF (reference sequence). Trimming left V 0 bases short and J 1 base short, with 10 bases between. The CDR3 DNA sequence: TGTGCCACCAGCAGAGATCGGAGCATGGCCAAAAACATTCAGTACTTC. Translated, it gives CATSRDRSMAKNIQYF.

This clonotype was picked up many times. The chain is built from TRBV3-1 and TRBJ1-1; 9 nucleotides line up with TRBD1. The CDR3 has 14 residues. Germline V lookup: CDR1 LGHDT, CDR2 YNNKEL (reference sequence). V lost 3 bases, J lost 3 bases, and 2 bases stayed unmatched. The CDR3 protein is CASSQGTGYTEAFF. Here the CDR3 DNA reads TGTGCCAGCAGCCAGGGGACAGGGTACACTGAAGCTTTCTTT.

This clonotype was seen many times. This sequence joins TRBV5-6 and TRBJ2-7, with 8 bases matching TRBD1. CDR1 and CDR2 (germline): SGHDT, YYEEEE. V gave up 0 bases and J gave up 5 bases; unmatched junction bases: 7. This CDR3 is built from 15 residues. As DNA, the CDR3 is TGTGCCAGCAGCTTGGACGACAGGGGAAGGGACGAGCAGTACTTC. This encodes CASSLDDRGRDEQYF.

The chain joins TRBV6-5 to TRBJ1-1; 8 bases line up with TRBD1. The junction had 18 bases not matched to a gene; V was cut back by 7 bases and J by 5 bases. This CDR3 region has 17 residues. CDR1 is MNHEY and CDR2 is SVGAGI in the germline V gene. CDR3 protein: CASTLKAGGAGGTEAFF. In DNA form, the CDR3 reads TGTGCCAGCACTCTCAAAGCAGGGGGCGCTGGGGGAACTGAAGCTTTCTTT.

This clonotype was observed many times. The junction departs from the called germline gene at one end, perhaps through a read error. The chain has TRBV7-7 and TRBJ2-5; D is uncertain. The CDR3 spans 14 residues. Germline-derived CDR1 and CDR2 are SSHAT and FNYEAQ (reference sequence). In DNA form, the CDR3 reads TGTGCTAGCAGCTTATACGGGTACCAAGAGACCCAGTACTTC. This codes for CASSLYGYQETQYF.

The DNA for the CDR3 is TGCAGTGCTAGAGATATGGGAAAGGGCACAGATACGCAGTATTTT. Residues: CSARDMGKGTDTQYF. This chain links TRBV20-1 with TRBJ2-3, with D unclear. The ends were cut back, 0 bases at V and 1 base at J, with 11 bases in the middle. The CDR3 loop spans 15 amino acids. Germline CDR1 DFQATT, CDR2 SNEGSKA (reference sequence).

The table lists this clonotype with many counts. This chain joins TRBV5-1 and TRBJ2-5; D remains unclear. The germline V gene has CDR1 SGHRS and CDR2 YFSETQ. CDR3 length: 13 amino acids. Between the trimmed V and J ends, which lost 3 bases and 2 bases, there was a span of 8 bases. This CDR3 reads CASSSRSQETQYF. The CDR3 region has the DNA TGCGCCAGCAGCTCGCGGAGTCAAGAGACCCAGTACTTC.

This clonotype was seen ten or more times. The chain employs TRBV29-1 and TRBJ2-1; possibly TRBD2 for D (5 bases). V lost 4 bases to trimming and J lost 4 bases, with 20 bases between them. The germline gives CDR1 SQVTM, CDR2 ANQGSEA. This CDR3 comprises 16 residues. The CDR3 DNA reads TGCAGCGTTGGGGGTAGGACTCACACAGTTTACAATGAGCAGTTCTTC. Translated: CSVGGRTHTVYNEQFF.

The J gene is TRBJ1-2, the V gene TRBV6-6, with TRBD1 matching 7 bases. The CDR3 is made up of 16 amino acids. Germline V gives CDR1 MNHNY, CDR2 SVGAGI (reference sequence). The V and J ends lost 3 bases and 4 bases, in that order; junction bases with no gene match: 11. The CDR3 here is CASSYPQVQGLYGYTF. For the CDR3, the DNA is TGTGCCAGCAGTTATCCCCAAGTACAGGGGCTCTATGGCTACACCTTC.

This clonotype occurred many times. V usage is TRBV5-1 and J usage is TRBJ1-2, with D perhaps TRBD1 (6 bases). Trimming pared 4 bases from V and 2 bases from J, leaving 12 bases between. Germline CDR1 SGHRS, CDR2 YFSETQ. CDR3 length equals 14 residues. The CDR3 DNA reads as TGCGCCAGCAGCGACGGACAGCTGAACTATGGCTACACCTTC. The encoded protein is CASSDGQLNYGYTF. The whole variable domain, filled in from reference TRBV5-1 and TRBJ1-2, reads KAGVTQTPRYLIKTRGQQVTLSCSPISGHRSVSWYQQTPGQGLQFLFEYFSETQRNKGNFPGRFSGRQFSNSRSEMNVSTLELGDSALYLCASSDGQLNYGYTFGSGTRLTVV.

This clonotype was found many times. For the CDR3, the DNA is TGCAGCGGCGTACGCGGTAACAATGAGCAGTTCTTC. It codes for CSGVRGNNEQFF. The rearrangement links TRBV20-1 to TRBJ2-1, with D unclear. The CDR3 runs 12 residues. Germline V CDR1 and CDR2: DFQATT, SNEGSKA (reference sequence).

At least ten counts were recorded for this clonotype. This chain connects TRBV20-1 to TRBJ1-2; TRBD1 might be the D (6 bases). The CDR3 runs to 13 residues. Looked up from germline, CDR1 is DFQATT and CDR2 is SNEGSKA (reference sequence). V was clipped by 8 bases and J by 3 bases, with 16 bases between them. The chain's CDR3 is CSTNREGDYGYTF. CDR3 nucleotide sequence: TGCAGTACCAACAGGGAAGGGGACTATGGCTACACCTTC.

There are many counts of this clonotype. This sequence joins TRBV5-6 and TRBJ1-5; 7 bases are a match to TRBD1. The CDR3 has 16 residues. V trimming: 0 bases; J trimming: 0 bases; junction bases outside the gene matches: 3. Looked up from germline, CDR1 is SGHDT and CDR2 is YYEEEE. Here the CDR3 DNA reads TGTGCCAGCAGCTTGGTAAGACAGGGTAGCAATCAGCCCCAGCATTTT. Encoded protein: CASSLVRQGSNQPQHF. Variable domain in full (rest from reference TRBV5-6 and TRBJ1-5): DAGVTQSPTHLIKTRGQQVTLRCSPKSGHDTVSWYQQALGQGPQFIFQYYEEEERQRGNFPDRFSGHQFPNYSSELNVNALLLGDSALYLCASSLVRQGSNQPQHFGDGTRLSIL.

This clonotype was recorded many times. The chain combines TRBV24-1 with TRBJ2-1, with 10 positions matching TRBD2. J was trimmed by 7 bases and V by 4 bases; bases with no gene match: 9. The CDR3 covers 16 residues. Looked up from germline, CDR1 is KGHDR and CDR2 is SFDVKD. The CDR3 region is CATSEHSGGKPNEQFF. CDR3 nucleotides: TGTGCCACCAGTGAACATAGCGGGGGGAAACCTAATGAGCAGTTCTTC.